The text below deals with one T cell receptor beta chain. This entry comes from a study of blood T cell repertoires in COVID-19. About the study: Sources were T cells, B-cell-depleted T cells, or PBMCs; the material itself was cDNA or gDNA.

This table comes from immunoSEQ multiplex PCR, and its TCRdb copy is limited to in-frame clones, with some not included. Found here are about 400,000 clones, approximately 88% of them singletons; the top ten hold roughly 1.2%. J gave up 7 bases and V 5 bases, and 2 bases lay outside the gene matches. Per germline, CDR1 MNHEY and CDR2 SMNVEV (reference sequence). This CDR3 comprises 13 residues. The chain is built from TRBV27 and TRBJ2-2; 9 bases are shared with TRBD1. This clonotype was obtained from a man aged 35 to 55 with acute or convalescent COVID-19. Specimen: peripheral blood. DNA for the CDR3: TGTGCCAGCAGTGCGGACAGGGGCGGGGAGCTGTTTTTT. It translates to CASSADRGGELFF.